The present entry profiles one T cell receptor beta chain with its context. Its antigen is undetermined. CTLA-4 blockade using ipilimumab, together with focal radiation, was received by patients with chemo-refractory metastatic non-small-cell lung cancer. Sequencing used immunoSEQ multiplex PCR; TCRdb keeps in-frame clones, though not all of them. Among approximately 80,000 clones, under 75% were seen once, and the ten largest hold more than 8%. The sample comes from a study of radiotherapy plus CTLA-4 blockade in lung cancer. The CDR3 covers 14 residues. Looked up from germline, CDR1 is SGHRS and CDR2 is YFSETQ. V shed 2 bases, J shed 6 bases, and the junction held 4 bases outside the gene matches. General study findings and limits: Early blood T cell clone changes and increased post-radiation serum interferon-beta were reportedly the strongest response predictors.

This receptor was taken from a human donor with non-small cell lung cancer whose response to radiotherapy plus ipilimumab could not be evaluated. This specimen consisted of peripheral blood, obtained from a patient treated with radiotherapy plus ipilimumab. The genes are TRBV5-1 and TRBJ1-4; TRBD1 matches 7 bases. The CDR3 spells CASSFGQGDEKLFF. The CDR3 nucleotides read TGCGCCAGCAGCTTCGGGCAGGGGGATGAAAAACTGTTTTTT.